Detailed here is one T cell receptor beta chain. The CDR3 has 14 residues. Germline-derived CDR1 and CDR2 are SQVTM and ANQGSEA. J lost 4 bases, V lost 6 bases, and 7 bases had no gene match. The source of the sample is a study of blood T cell repertoires in COVID-19. Method: immunoSEQ multiplex PCR; TCRdb's copy keeps in-frame clones and lacks some. Of 190,000 or so clones in the sample, about 85% are singletons; the top ten hold approximately 0.99%. The sequenced material came from peripheral blood. The clonotype comes from a man between 60 and 75 years old with COVID-19, enrolled during active disease. The chain employs TRBV29-1 and TRBJ2-3, with 10 nucleotides matching TRBD1. The CDR3 nucleotides read TGCAGCGTGGAGAGGGACAGGGGCGCAGATACGCAGTATTTT. Translation gives CSVERDRGADTQYF.